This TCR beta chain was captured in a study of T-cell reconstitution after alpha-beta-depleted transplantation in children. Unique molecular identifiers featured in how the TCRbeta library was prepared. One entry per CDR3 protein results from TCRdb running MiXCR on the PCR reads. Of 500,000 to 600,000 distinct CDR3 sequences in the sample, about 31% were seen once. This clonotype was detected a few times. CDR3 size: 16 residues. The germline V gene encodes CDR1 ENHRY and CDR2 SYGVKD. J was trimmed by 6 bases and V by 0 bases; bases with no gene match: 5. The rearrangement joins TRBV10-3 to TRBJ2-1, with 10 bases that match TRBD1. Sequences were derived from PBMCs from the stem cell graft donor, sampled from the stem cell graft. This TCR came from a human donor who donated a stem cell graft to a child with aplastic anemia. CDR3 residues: CAISESRDRGLNEQFF. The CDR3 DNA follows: TGTGCCATCAGTGAGTCGCGAGACAGGGGGCTCAATGAGCAGTTCTTC.